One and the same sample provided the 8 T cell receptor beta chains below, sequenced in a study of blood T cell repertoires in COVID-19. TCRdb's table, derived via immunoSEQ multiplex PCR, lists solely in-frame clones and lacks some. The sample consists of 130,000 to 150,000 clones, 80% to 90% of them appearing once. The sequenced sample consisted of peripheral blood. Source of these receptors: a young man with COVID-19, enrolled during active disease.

This CDR3 reads CASSSPGNTGELFF. CDR3 nucleotides: TGTGCCAGCAGTTCCCCGGGAAACACCGGGGAGCTGTTTTTT. V and J are TRBV28 and TRBJ2-2, with D possibly matching TRBD2 (5 bases). Per germline, CDR1 MDHEN and CDR2 SYDVKM. The CDR3 is made up of 14 amino acids. V was trimmed by 4 bases and J by 2 bases, leaving 8 bases between them. The full variable domain, in which reference TRBV28 and TRBJ2-2 provide the parts outside the CDR3, is DVKVTQSSRYLVKRTGEKVFLECVQDMDHENMFWYRQDPGLGLRLIYFSYDVKMKEKGDIPEGYSVSREKKERFSLILESASTNQTSMYLCASSSPGNTGELFFGEGSRLTVL.

This chain's CDR3 is CASSVGQGTDTQYF. The CDR3 nucleotides read TGCGCCAGCAGCGTCGGACAAGGCACAGATACGCAGTATTTT. V is TRBV5-1 and J is TRBJ2-3; tentatively, D is TRBD1 (5 bases). There are 14 residues in the CDR3. Germline V lookup: CDR1 SGHRS, CDR2 YFSETQ. V lost 4 bases to trimming and J lost 1 base, with 10 bases between them. The full variable domain, with the rest looked up from reference TRBV5-1 and TRBJ2-3, is KAGVTQTPRYLIKTRGQQVTLSCSPISGHRSVSWYQQTPGQGLQFLFEYFSETQRNKGNFPGRFSGRQFSNSRSEMNVSTLELGDSALYLCASSVGQGTDTQYFGPGTRLTVL.

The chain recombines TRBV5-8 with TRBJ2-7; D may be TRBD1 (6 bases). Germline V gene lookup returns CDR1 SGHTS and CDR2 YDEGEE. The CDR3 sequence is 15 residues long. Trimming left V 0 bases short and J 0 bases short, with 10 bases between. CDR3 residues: CASSLEGEPSYEQYF. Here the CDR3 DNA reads TGTGCCAGCAGCTTGGAGGGGGAGCCCTCCTACGAGCAGTACTTC.

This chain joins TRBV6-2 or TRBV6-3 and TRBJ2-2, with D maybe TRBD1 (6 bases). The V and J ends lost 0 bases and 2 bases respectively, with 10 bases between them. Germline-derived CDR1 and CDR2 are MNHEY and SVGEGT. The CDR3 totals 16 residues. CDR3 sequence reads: CASSYSTGYNTGELFF. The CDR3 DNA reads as TGTGCCAGCAGTTACTCGACAGGTTACAACACCGGGGAGCTGTTTTTT.

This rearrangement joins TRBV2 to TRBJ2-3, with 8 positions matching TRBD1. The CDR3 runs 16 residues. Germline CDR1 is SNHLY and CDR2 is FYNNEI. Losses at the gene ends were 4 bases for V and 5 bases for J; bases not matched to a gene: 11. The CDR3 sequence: CASSGSGPGGRDTQYF. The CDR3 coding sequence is TGTGCCAGCAGTGGGTCAGGGCCAGGGGGCAGAGATACGCAGTATTTT.

CDR3 protein: CASSLLLGGYEQYF. The CDR3 bases are TGTGCCAGCAGCTTATTGCTCGGGGGCTACGAGCAGTACTTC. The chain uses TRBV11-2 and TRBJ2-7; a possible D gene is TRBD2 (6 bases). Deletions cut 2 bases from V and 3 bases from J, with 11 bases between. The CDR3 loop spans 14 amino acids. Germline lookup yields CDR1 SGHAT and CDR2 FQNNGV.

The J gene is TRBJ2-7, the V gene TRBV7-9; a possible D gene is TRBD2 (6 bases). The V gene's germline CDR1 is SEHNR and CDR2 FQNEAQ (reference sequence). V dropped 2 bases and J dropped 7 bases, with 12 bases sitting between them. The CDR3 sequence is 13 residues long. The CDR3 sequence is CASSLMGRKEQYF. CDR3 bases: TGTGCCAGCAGCTTAATGGGGAGGAAAGAGCAGTACTTC. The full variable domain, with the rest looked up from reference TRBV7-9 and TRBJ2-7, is DTGVSQNPRHKITKRGQNVTFRCDPISEHNRLYWYRQTLGQGPEFLTYFQNEAQLEKSRLLSDRFSAERPKGSFSTLEIQRTEQGDSAMYLCASSLMGRKEQYFGPGTRLTVT.

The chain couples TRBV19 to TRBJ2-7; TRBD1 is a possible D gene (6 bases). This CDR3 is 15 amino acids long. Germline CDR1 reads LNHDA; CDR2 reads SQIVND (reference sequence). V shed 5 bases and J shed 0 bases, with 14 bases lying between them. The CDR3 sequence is CASSEKGVSSYEQYF. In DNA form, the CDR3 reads TGTGCCAGTAGTGAAAAGGGGGTCTCCTCCTACGAGCAGTACTTC.